This T cell receptor (beta chain) was captured by sequencing in a study of blood T cell repertoires in COVID-19. Whole-study context: PBMCs, B-cell-depleted T cells, or T cells provided the cDNA or gDNA that made up the material.

Sequencing used immunoSEQ multiplex PCR; TCRdb keeps in-frame clones, though not all of them. The profile shows roughly 86,000 clones, roughly 80% of them singletons. CDR1 SGHRS and CDR2 YFSETQ come from the germline V gene. The germline V and J ends were trimmed by 2 bases and 2 bases, with 14 bases remaining between them. This CDR3 has 15 residues. This TCR was recovered from a man between 50 and 59 years old who had recovered from COVID-19. Material: peripheral blood. The chain has TRBV5-1 and TRBJ2-7; tentatively, D is TRBD1 (6 bases). The CDR3 spells CASSFREGVPYEQYF. DNA for the CDR3: TGCGCCAGCAGCTTTCGTGAGGGGGTGCCCTACGAGCAGTACTTC.